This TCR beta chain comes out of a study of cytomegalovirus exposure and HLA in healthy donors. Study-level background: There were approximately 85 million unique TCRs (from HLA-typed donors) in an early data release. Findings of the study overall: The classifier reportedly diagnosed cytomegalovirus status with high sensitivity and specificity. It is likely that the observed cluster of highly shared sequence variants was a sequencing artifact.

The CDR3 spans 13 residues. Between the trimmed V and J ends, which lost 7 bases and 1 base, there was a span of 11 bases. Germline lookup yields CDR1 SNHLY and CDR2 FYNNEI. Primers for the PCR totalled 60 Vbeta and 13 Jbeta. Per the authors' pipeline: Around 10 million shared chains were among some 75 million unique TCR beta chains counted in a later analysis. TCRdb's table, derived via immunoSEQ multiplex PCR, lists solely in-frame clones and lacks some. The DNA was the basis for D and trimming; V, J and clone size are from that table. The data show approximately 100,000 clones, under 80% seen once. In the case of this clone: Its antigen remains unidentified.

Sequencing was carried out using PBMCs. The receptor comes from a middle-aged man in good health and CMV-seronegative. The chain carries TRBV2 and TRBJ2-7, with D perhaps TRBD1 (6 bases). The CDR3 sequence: CASTYGQSYEQYF. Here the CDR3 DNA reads TGTGCCAGCACCTACGGACAGTCCTACGAGCAGTACTTC.